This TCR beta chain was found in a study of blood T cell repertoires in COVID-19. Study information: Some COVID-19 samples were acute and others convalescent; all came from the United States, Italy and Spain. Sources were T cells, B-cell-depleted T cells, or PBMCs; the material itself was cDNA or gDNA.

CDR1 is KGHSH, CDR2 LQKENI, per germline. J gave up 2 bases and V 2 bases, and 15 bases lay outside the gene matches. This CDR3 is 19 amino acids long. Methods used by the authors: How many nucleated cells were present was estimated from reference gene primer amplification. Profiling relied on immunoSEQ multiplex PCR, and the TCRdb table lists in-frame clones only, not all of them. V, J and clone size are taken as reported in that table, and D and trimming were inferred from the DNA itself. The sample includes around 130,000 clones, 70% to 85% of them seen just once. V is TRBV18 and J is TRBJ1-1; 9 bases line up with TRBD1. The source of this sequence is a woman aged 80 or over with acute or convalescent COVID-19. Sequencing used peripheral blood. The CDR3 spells CASSPAIPGQGTGNTEAFF. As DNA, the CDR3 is TGTGCCAGCTCACCAGCAATACCGGGACAGGGCACAGGAAACACTGAAGCTTTCTTT.